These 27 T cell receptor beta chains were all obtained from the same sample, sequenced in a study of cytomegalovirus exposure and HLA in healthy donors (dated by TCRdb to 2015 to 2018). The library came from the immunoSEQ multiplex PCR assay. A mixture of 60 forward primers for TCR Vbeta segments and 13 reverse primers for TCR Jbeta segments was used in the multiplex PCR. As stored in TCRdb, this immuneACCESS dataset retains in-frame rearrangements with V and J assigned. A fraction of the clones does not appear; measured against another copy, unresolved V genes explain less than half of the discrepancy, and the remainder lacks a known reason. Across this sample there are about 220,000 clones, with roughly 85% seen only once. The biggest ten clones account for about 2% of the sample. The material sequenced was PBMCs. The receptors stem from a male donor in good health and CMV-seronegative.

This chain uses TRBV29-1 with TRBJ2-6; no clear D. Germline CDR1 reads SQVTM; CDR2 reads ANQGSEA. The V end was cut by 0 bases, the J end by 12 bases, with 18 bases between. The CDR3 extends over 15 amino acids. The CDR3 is CSVEDVRGERAVLTF. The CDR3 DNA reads TGCAGCGTTGAAGATGTTAGAGGCGAACGCGCCGTCCTGACTTTC.

CDR3 DNA sequence: TGTGCCACCAGCAGAGAAGCCGCCGACAGGCTCCCTTTGCCCCTCCACTTT. This codes for CATSREAADRLPLPLHF. The V gene is TRBV15, the J gene TRBJ1-6; TRBD1 is a possible D gene (6 bases). Germline CDR1 reads LNHNV; CDR2 reads YYDKDF (reference sequence). This CDR3 spans 17 amino acids. Trimming took off 0 bases at V and 13 bases at J, with 22 bases between the two ends.

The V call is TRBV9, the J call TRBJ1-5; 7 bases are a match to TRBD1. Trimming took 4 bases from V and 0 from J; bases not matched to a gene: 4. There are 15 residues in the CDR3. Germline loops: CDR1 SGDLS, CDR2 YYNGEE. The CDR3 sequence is CASSPTGYSNQPQHF. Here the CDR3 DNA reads TGTGCCAGCAGCCCGACAGGGTATAGCAATCAGCCCCAGCATTTT.

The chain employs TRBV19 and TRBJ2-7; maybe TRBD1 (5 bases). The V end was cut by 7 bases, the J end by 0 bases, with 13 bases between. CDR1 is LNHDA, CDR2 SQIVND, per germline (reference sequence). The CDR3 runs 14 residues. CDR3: CASNIGRDSYEQYF. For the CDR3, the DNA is TGTGCCAGTAATATCGGCAGGGACTCCTACGAGCAGTACTTC.

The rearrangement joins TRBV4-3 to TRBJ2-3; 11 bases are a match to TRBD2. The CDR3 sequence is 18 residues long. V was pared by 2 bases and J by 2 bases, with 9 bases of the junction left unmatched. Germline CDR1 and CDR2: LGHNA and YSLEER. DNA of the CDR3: TGCGCCAGCAGCCAAAGGCTAGCGGGGGGCCCCCCCACAGATACGCAGTATTTT. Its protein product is CASSQRLAGGPPTDTQYF.

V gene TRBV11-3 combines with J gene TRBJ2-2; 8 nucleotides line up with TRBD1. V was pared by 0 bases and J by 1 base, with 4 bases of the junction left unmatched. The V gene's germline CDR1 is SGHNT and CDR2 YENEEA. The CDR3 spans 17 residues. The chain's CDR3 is CASSLDAGGRNTGELFF. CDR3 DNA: TGTGCCAGCAGCTTAGATGCAGGGGGCCGGAACACCGGGGAGCTGTTTTTT. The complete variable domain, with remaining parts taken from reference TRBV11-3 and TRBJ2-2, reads EAGVVQSPRYKIIEKKQPVAFWCNPISGHNTLYWYLQNLGQGPELLIRYENEEAVDDSQLPKDRFSAERLKGVDSTLKIQPAELGDSAVYLCASSLDAGGRNTGELFFGEGSRLTVL.

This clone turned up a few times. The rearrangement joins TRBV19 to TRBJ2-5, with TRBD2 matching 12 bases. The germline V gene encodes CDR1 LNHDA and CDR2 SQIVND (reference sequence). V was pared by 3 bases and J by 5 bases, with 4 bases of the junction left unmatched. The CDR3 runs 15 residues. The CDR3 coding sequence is TGTGCCAGTAGTATTTTAACTAGCGGGAGGGAGACCCAGTACTTC. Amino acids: CASSILTSGRETQYF.

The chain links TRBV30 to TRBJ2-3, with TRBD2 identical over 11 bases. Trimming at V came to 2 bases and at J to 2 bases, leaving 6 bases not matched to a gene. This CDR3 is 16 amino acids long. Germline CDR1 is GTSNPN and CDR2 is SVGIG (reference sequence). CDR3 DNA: TGTGCCTGGAGTACCGGGACTAGCGGCCACACAGATACGCAGTATTTT. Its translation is CAWSTGTSGHTDTQYF.

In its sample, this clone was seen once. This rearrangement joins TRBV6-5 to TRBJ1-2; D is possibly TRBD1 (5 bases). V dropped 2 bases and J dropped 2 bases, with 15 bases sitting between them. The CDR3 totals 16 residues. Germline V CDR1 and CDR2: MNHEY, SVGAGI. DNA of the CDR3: TGTGCCAGCAGTTACCGGGGGGTTGGCGCCAACTATGGCTACACCTTC. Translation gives CASSYRGVGANYGYTF.

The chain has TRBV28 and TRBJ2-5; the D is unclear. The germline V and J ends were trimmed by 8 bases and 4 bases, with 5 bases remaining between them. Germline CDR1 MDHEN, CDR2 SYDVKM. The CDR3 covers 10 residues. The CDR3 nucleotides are TGTGCCAGCTCAGGAGAGACCCAGTACTTC. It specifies CASSGETQYF.

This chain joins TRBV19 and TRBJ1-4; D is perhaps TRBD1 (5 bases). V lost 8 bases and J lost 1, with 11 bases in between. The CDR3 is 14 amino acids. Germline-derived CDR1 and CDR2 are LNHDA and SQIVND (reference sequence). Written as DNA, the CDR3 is TGTGCCAGTTCGTCAGGGCAAACTAATGAAAAACTGTTTTTT. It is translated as CASSSGQTNEKLFF.

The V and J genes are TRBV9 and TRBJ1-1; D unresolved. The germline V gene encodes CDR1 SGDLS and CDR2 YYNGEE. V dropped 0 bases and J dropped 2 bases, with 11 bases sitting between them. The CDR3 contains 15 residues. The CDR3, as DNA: TGTGCCAGCAGCGTAGGTCTTCGTTTTAACACTGAAGCTTTCTTT. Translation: CASSVGLRFNTEAFF.

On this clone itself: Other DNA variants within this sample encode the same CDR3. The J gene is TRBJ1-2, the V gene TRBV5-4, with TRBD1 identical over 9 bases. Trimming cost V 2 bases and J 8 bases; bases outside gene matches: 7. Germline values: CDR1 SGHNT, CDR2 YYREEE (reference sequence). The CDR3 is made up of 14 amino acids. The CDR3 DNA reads TGTGCCAGCAGCTTAGTGGGACAGGGTGTCGGCTACACCTTC. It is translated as CASSLVGQGVGYTF.

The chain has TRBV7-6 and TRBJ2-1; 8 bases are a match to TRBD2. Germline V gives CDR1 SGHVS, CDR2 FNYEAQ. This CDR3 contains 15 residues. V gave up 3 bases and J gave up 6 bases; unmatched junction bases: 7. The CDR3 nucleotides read TGTGCCAGCAGCTTGAGGCGGGGGGCGGGCAATGAGCAGTTCTTC. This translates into CASSLRRGAGNEQFF. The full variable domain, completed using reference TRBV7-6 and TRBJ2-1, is GAGVSQSPRYKVTKRGQDVALRCDPISGHVSLYWYRQALGQGPEFLTYFNYEAQQDKSGLPNDRFSAERPEGSISTLTIQRTEQRDSAMYRCASSLRRGAGNEQFFGPGTRLTVL.

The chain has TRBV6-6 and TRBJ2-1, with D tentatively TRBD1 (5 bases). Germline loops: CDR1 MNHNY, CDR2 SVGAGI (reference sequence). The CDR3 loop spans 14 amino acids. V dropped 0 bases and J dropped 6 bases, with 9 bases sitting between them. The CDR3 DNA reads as TGTGCCAGCAGTTACTCTTCAGGGATCAATGAGCAGTTCTTC. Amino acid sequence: CASSYSSGINEQFF.

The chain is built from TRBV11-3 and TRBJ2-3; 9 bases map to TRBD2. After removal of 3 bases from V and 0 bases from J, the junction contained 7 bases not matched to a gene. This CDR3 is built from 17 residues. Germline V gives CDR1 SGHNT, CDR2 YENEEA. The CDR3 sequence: CASSFRTSDTSTDTQYF. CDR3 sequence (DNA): TGTGCCAGCAGCTTCAGGACTAGCGACACTAGCACAGATACGCAGTATTTT. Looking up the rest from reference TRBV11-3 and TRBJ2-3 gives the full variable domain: EAGVVQSPRYKIIEKKQPVAFWCNPISGHNTLYWYLQNLGQGPELLIRYENEEAVDDSQLPKDRFSAERLKGVDSTLKIQPAELGDSAVYLCASSFRTSDTSTDTQYFGPGTRLTVL.

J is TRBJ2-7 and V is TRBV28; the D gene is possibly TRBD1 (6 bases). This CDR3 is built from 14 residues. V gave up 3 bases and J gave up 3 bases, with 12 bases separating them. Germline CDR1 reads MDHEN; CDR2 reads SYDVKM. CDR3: CASSFYQGSYEQYF. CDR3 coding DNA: TGTGCCAGCAGTTTTTATCAGGGGAGCTACGAGCAGTACTTC.

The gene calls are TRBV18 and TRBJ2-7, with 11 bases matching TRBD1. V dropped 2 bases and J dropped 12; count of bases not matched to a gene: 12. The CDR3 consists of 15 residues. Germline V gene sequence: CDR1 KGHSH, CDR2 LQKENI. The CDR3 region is CASSPSMDRGLARYF. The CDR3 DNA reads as TGTGCCAGCTCACCATCCATGGACAGGGGGCTTGCCAGGTACTTC.

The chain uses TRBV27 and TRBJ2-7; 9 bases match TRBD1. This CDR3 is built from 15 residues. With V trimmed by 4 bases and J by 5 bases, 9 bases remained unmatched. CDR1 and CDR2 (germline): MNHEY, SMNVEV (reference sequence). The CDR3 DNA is TGTGCCAGCAGTTCCGGGGGACAGGGATACAACGAGCAGTACTTC. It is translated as CASSSGGQGYNEQYF.

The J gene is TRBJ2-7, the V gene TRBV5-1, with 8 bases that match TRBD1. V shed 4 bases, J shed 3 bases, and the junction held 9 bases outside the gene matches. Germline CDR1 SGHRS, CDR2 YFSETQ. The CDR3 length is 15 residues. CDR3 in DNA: TGCGCCAGCAGCCTTTTGACAGGGGTGGGCTACGAGCAGTACTTC. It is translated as CASSLLTGVGYEQYF.

The DNA of the CDR3 is TGTGCCAGCAGCTCCCCGGGGGGGCAGCGAAACTACGAGCAGTACTTC. It codes for CASSSPGGQRNYEQYF. The chain uses TRBV11-2 and TRBJ2-7, with 8 bases aligning to TRBD2. The CDR3 loop spans 16 amino acids. The J segment lost 3 bases and the V segment lost 4 bases, leaving 11 bases of the junction unmatched. Looked up from germline, CDR1 is SGHAT and CDR2 is FQNNGV. Drawing the rest from reference TRBV11-2 and TRBJ2-7, the complete variable domain is EAGVAQSPRYKIIEKRQSVAFWCNPISGHATLYWYQQILGQGPKLLIQFQNNGVVDDSQLPKDRFSAERLKGVDSTLKIQPAKLEDSAVYLCASSSPGGQRNYEQYFGPGTRLTVT.

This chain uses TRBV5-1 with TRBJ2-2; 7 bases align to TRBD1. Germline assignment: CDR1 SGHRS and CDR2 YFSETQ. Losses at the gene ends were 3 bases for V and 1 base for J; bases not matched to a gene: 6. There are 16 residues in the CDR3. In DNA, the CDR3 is TGCGCCAGCAGCTCTCACCGGACAGGGAACACCGGGGAGCTGTTTTTT. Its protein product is CASSSHRTGNTGELFF.

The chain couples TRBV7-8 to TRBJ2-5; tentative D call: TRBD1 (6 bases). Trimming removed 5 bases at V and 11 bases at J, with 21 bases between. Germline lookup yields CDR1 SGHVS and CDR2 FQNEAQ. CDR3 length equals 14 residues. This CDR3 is CASSHRDISWEQYF. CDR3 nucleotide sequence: TGTGCCAGCAGCCACCGGGACATCTCTTGGGAGCAGTACTTC.

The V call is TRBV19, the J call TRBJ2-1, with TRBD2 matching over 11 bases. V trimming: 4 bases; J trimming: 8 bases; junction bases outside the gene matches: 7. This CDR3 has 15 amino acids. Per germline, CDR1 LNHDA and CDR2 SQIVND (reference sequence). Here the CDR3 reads CASSNLVAGGDEQFF. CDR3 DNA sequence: TGTGCCAGTAGTAATCTGGTAGCGGGAGGGGATGAGCAGTTCTTC.

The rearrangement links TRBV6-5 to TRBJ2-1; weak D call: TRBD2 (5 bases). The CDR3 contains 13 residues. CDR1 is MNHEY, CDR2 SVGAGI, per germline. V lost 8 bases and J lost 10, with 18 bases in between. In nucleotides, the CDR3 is TGTGCCAGCGTCCCGTCCTGGGAGCAAGAGCAGTTCTTC. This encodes CASVPSWEQEQFF.

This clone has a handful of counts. The CDR3 sequence: CASSLTGERGYTF. The CDR3 bases are TGTGCCAGCAGCTTGACAGGGGAGAGGGGCTACACCTTC. The rearrangement joins TRBV7-9 to TRBJ1-2; 8 nucleotides agree with TRBD1. The CDR3 extends over 13 amino acids. Germline trimming cut 3 bases from V and 8 bases from J; bases unmatched to any gene: 5. Germline assignment: CDR1 SEHNR and CDR2 FQNEAQ (reference sequence).

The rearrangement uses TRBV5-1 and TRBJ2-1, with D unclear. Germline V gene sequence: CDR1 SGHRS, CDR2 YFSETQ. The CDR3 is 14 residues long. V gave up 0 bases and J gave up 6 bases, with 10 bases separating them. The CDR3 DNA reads TGCGCCAGCAGCTTGGAGCTGTCCCCCAATGAGCAGTTCTTC. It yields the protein CASSLELSPNEQFF.